This is a list of T cell receptor beta chains from one sample in a study of blood T cell repertoires in COVID-19. Profiled with immunoSEQ multiplex PCR; TCRdb holds only in-frame clones, not every one. Here the sample spans about 200,000 clones, about 80% being singletons. Sequenced input: PBMCs or T cells enriched from blood (not recorded which). The receptors shown here come from a woman aged 45-60 years who had been exposed to COVID-19. Both conserved end residues are part of each CDR3. The D gene is left open where the match is weak. Only some rows state a clone size, as once, few, many or a class for expanded clones.

. | TRBJ1-1 | TRBV5-1 | . | TGCGCCAGCAGCCTCTATCGGGGGAACACTGAAGCTTTCTTT | CASSLYRGNTEAFF
. | TRBJ2-7 | TRBV15 | once | TGTGCCACCAGCAGACCCGACTCTTCGGAGCAGTACTTC | CATSRPDSSEQYF
TRBD1 | TRBJ2-7 | TRBV2 | . | TGTGCCAGCAGGGGCCGGGACAGCCTGAGCGCGTACTTC | CASRGRDSLSAYF
. | TRBJ2-3 | TRBV6-5 | . | TGTGCCAGCAGTTATGACAGCTACCTAGATACGCAGTATTTT | CASSYDSYLDTQYF
. | TRBJ1-4 | TRBV7-9 | . | TGTGCCAGCAGCTCGACAGGAACTAATGAAAAACTGTTTTTT | CASSSTGTNEKLFF
TRBD1 | TRBJ2-7 | TRBV6-4 | . | TGTGCCATCTCTGCCGGGACAGGCGGATACGAGCAGTACTTC | CAISAGTGGYEQYF
. | TRBJ2-7 | TRBV9 | few | TGTGCCAGCAGCGTAGGGAGGGGGCCCTCCTACGAGCAGTACTTC | CASSVGRGPSYEQYF
TRBD1 | TRBJ1-1 | TRBV19 | . | TGTGCCAGTAGTACTACGGGACAGCTAAACACTGAAGCTTTCTTT | CASSTTGQLNTEAFF
TRBD1 | TRBJ2-5 | TRBV6-5 | once | TGTGCCAGCAGTTACCTGGGACAGGAGGAGACCCAGTACTTC | CASSYLGQEETQYF
. | TRBJ1-1 | TRBV12-3/TRBV12-4 | . | TGTGCCAGCAGTGGGAGGGGTACAACTGAAGCTTTCTTT | CASSGRGTTEAFF
. | TRBJ1-2 | TRBV6-2/TRBV6-3 | . | TGTGCCAGCAGTTTATCGGGGGGCATAGATCTTGGCTACACCTTC | CASSLSGGIDLGYTF
. | TRBJ2-3 | TRBV7-9 | once | TGTGCCAGCAGCCCCCGTAGAACCTCGAGGCCAGATACGCAGTATTTT | CASSPRRTSRPDTQYF
TRBD2 | TRBJ2-1 | TRBV19 | . | TGTGCCAGTAGGGGGGGGAACAATGAGCAGTTCTTC | CASRGGNNEQFF
. | TRBJ1-6 | TRBV30 | . | TGTGCCTCTATGCAACAGGGCTCCTATAATTCACCCCTCCACTTT | CASMQQGSYNSPLHF
TRBD1 | TRBJ1-1 | TRBV25-1 | . | TGTGCCAGCCAACGACAGGGGGCCACTGAAGCTTTCTTT | CASQRQGATEAFF
. | TRBJ1-5 | TRBV6-2/TRBV6-3 | . | TGTGCCAGCAGTTACCTGGAGGATCAGCCCCAGCATTTT | CASSYLEDQPQHF
. | TRBJ1-1 | TRBV7-2 | . | TGTGCCAGCAGCTCCGGGGGGACGAACACTGAAGCTTTCTTT | CASSSGGTNTEAFF
TRBD1 | TRBJ2-7 | TRBV5-1 | . | TGCGCCAGCAGCTTGGAGGTGGGACAGGCATACGAGCAGTACTTC | CASSLEVGQAYEQYF
TRBD1 | TRBJ2-6 | TRBV19 | . | TGTGCCAGTAGTCTCGGGACAGGGAACTCTGGGGCCAACGTCCTGACTTTC | CASSLGTGNSGANVLTF
. | TRBJ1-2 | TRBV19 | . | TGTGCCAGTAGTATAGACAACAGGGCCCTGGACTACACCTTC | CASSIDNRALDYTF
. | TRBJ2-5 | TRBV5-5 | once | TGTGCCAGCAGCTTGCGAGGGCGGTCACCCCAAGAGACCCAGTACTTC | CASSLRGRSPQETQYF
. | TRBJ1-2 | TRBV6-1 | . | TGTGCCAGCAGTGAAGGGAGTTCCAGCTTTGCGGGTTCTAGGGGCTACACCTTC | CASSEGSSSFAGSRGYTF
. | TRBJ1-3 | TRBV28 | . | TGTGCCAGCAGTTCCTCGACAGAATTCTCTGGAAACACCATATATTTT | CASSSSTEFSGNTIYF
. | TRBJ1-3 | TRBV14 | . | TGTGCCAGCAGCCCGATCGGGAGAGGCTTTGGAAACACCATATATTTT | CASSPIGRGFGNTIYF
. | TRBJ2-3 | TRBV5-3 | once | TGTGCCAGAAGCGGTGTTAGCCGGCAGTATTTT | CARSGVSRQYF
TRBD2 | TRBJ2-1 | TRBV5-1 | few | TGCGCCAGCAGGGCTAGCGGGGGGAGCGTCTTCTTC | CASRASGGSVFF